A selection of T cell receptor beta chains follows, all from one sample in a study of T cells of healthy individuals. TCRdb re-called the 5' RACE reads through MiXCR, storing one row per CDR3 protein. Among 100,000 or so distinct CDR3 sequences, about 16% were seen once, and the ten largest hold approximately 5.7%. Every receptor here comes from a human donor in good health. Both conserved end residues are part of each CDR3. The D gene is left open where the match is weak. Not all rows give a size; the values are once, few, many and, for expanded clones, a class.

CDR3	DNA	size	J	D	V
CSASYPHQEGSSYEQYF	TGCAGTGCTTCATATCCTCACCAGGAGGGTAGCTCCTACGAGCAGTACTTC	-	TRBJ2-7	-	TRBV20-1
CSAKASGGWEEQYF	TGCAGTGCTAAAGCATCAGGGGGTTGGGAAGAGCAGTACTTC	-	TRBJ2-7	TRBD1	TRBV20-1
CSVTGTGDTGELFF	TGCAGCGTTACCGGGACAGGGGACACCGGGGAGCTGTTTTTT	-	TRBJ2-2	TRBD1	TRBV29-1
CASSYRAASEQFF	TGTGCCAGCAGTTACCGGGCTGCGAGTGAGCAGTTCTTC	few	TRBJ2-1	-	TRBV6-2/TRBV6-3
CASRAGTGGYEQYF	TGTGCCAGCAGGGCCGGGACAGGGGGCTACGAGCAGTACTTC	-	TRBJ2-7	TRBD1	TRBV12-3/TRBV12-4
CASSSSYIAEQYF	TGTGCCAGCAGCTCGTCCTACATAGCCGAGCAGTACTTC	many	TRBJ2-7	-	TRBV7-7
CSAGLAGVTYEQYF	TGCAGTGCTGGACTAGCGGGGGTGACCTACGAGCAGTACTTC	-	TRBJ2-7	TRBD2	TRBV20-1
CASSLPSGTKELFF	TGTGCCAGCAGCTTACCCTCCGGGACGAAGGAACTGTTTTTT	-	TRBJ1-4	-	TRBV7-9
CASSLDQPTGGPYEQYF	TGTGCCAGCAGCTTAGACCAACCCACGGGAGGGCCTTACGAGCAGTACTTC	-	TRBJ2-7	TRBD2	TRBV11-2
CASSLATGNEQFF	TGTGCCAGCAGCTTAGCGACCGGCAATGAGCAGTTCTTC	-	TRBJ2-1	-	TRBV7-9
CASSLSLRTPLNTDTQYF	TGTGCCAGCAGTTTATCGCTAAGGACACCCCTGAACACAGATACGCAGTATTTT	-	TRBJ2-3	-	TRBV27
CASSFMLAGISADTQYF	TGCGCCAGCAGCTTTATGCTAGCGGGGATTTCGGCAGATACGCAGTATTTT	-	TRBJ2-3	TRBD2	TRBV5-1
CASSKAIETQYF	TGTGCCAGCTCAAAGGCGATTGAGACCCAGTACTTC	-	TRBJ2-5	-	TRBV18